This passage covers 27 T cell receptor beta chains from one sample sequenced in a study of cytomegalovirus exposure and HLA in healthy donors. Both 60 Vbeta primers and 13 Jbeta primers went into the PCR. The data were produced by immunoSEQ multiplex PCR, yet TCRdb's version contains in-frame clones alone and is incomplete. This table holds about 170,000 clones, about 85% found once. Sequenced: PBMCs. Source of these receptors: a man aged 18 to 30 in good health and CMV-seropositive.

This rearrangement joins TRBV4-1 to TRBJ2-7; D may be TRBD1 (5 bases). The V end lost 2 bases, the J end lost 3 bases, and 14 bases lay between the germline ends. Germline assignment: CDR1 MGHRA and CDR2 YSYEKL. The CDR3 extends over 15 amino acids. CDR3 coding DNA: TGCGCCAGCAGCCAATATGGGGCTGACCTCTACGAGCAGTACTTC. Amino acids: CASSQYGADLYEQYF.

The CDR3 bases are TGCGCCAGCAGCCAAGTAGCGGGGGCCAACTACGAGCAGTACTTC. Encoded protein: CASSQVAGANYEQYF. The chain couples TRBV4-3 to TRBJ2-7; TRBD2 matches 9 bases. Per germline, CDR1 LGHNA and CDR2 YSLEER. V was clipped by 1 base and J by 3 bases; unmatched bases: 4. CDR3 length equals 15 residues.

The V call is TRBV4-3, the J call TRBJ2-1; TRBD1 is a possible D gene (6 bases). The CDR3 is made up of 15 amino acids. The germline V and J ends were trimmed by 5 bases and 1 base, with 12 bases remaining between them. Germline V gene lookup returns CDR1 LGHNA and CDR2 YSLEER. CDR3 loop: CASSSRGGSYNEQFF. For the CDR3, the DNA is TGCGCCAGCAGCTCAAGAGGGGGTTCCTACAATGAGCAGTTCTTC.

The rearrangement links TRBV5-1 to TRBJ1-3; 7 bases are shared with TRBD1. The junction had 9 bases not matched to a gene; V was cut back by 4 bases and J by 8 bases. CDR1 is SGHRS and CDR2 is YFSETQ in the germline V gene. CDR3 length equals 14 residues. The CDR3 spells CASSLGTVADTIYF. CDR3 in DNA: TGCGCCAGCAGCCTGGGGACAGTTGCGGACACCATATATTTT. The full variable domain, with the rest looked up from reference TRBV5-1 and TRBJ1-3, is KAGVTQTPRYLIKTRGQQVTLSCSPISGHRSVSWYQQTPGQGLQFLFEYFSETQRNKGNFPGRFSGRQFSNSRSEMNVSTLELGDSALYLCASSLGTVADTIYFGEGSWLTVV.

The rearrangement uses TRBV30 and TRBJ1-2; unclear D gene. V was clipped by 2 bases and J by 6 bases, with 10 bases between them. CDR1 and CDR2 (germline): GTSNPN, SVGIG (reference sequence). The CDR3 totals 12 residues. The CDR3 spells CAWSRLEDGYTF. CDR3 DNA sequence: TGTGCCTGGAGTCGCCTTGAGGATGGCTACACCTTC.

V gene TRBV11-2 combines with J gene TRBJ2-7; the D gene is possibly TRBD2 (7 bases). With 4 bases removed from V and 1 base from J, the gap between germline ends came to 14 bases. CDR1 and CDR2 (germline): SGHAT, FQNNGV. This CDR3 is built from 15 residues. The CDR3 region is CASSSPGGPSYEQYF. CDR3 DNA: TGTGCCAGCAGCTCGCCGGGGGGCCCTTCCTACGAGCAGTACTTC.

The chain combines TRBV10-3 with TRBJ1-4; 7 nucleotides align to TRBD1. CDR1 is ENHRY and CDR2 is SYGVKD in the germline V gene. The V segment lost 11 bases and the J segment 5 bases; nucleotides outside the gene matches: 11. There are 14 residues in the CDR3. DNA for the CDR3: TGTGCCTCCCGCATGAGACAGGGAAATGAAAAACTGTTTTTT. As protein: CASRMRQGNEKLFF.

This clone was seen just once. The chain links TRBV11-3 to TRBJ2-2; TRBD1 aligns across 8 bases. The V segment lost 6 bases and the J segment 4 bases; nucleotides outside the gene matches: 7. Per germline, CDR1 SGHNT and CDR2 YENEEA. CDR3 size: 15 residues. CDR3 in DNA: TGTGCCAGCAGGAACCGGGACAGGAGCACCGGGGAGCTGTTTTTT. Its protein is CASRNRDRSTGELFF.

V and J are TRBV7-3 and TRBJ2-5; 8 positions agree with TRBD1. V shed 6 bases and J 6 bases; nucleotides not matched to a gene: 3. In germline, CDR1 is SGHTA, CDR2 FQGTGA. The CDR3 spans 12 residues. Written as DNA, the CDR3 is TGTGCCAGCAGGACAGGGGAAAAGACCCAGTACTTC. This codes for CASRTGEKTQYF.

The genes are TRBV7-9 and TRBJ1-4; tentatively, D is TRBD1 (6 bases). The germline V and J ends were trimmed by 5 bases and 6 bases, with 16 bases remaining between them. From germline, CDR1 is SEHNR and CDR2 FQNEAQ (reference sequence). This CDR3 is 15 amino acids long. CDR3 sequence reads: CASSTAGRGHEKLFF. The CDR3 coding sequence is TGTGCCAGCAGCACTGCGGGCAGGGGCCATGAAAAACTGTTTTTT. The entire variable domain, with the rest obtained from reference TRBV7-9 and TRBJ1-4, is as follows: DTGVSQNPRHKITKRGQNVTFRCDPISEHNRLYWYRQTLGQGPEFLTYFQNEAQLEKSRLLSDRFSAERPKGSFSTLEIQRTEQGDSAMYLCASSTAGRGHEKLFFGSGTQLSVL.

V and J are TRBV6-5 and TRBJ2-5; 10 nucleotides match TRBD1. This CDR3 comprises 15 residues. Germline assignment: CDR1 MNHEY and CDR2 SVGAGI. J was trimmed by 5 bases and V by 6 bases; bases with no gene match: 9. CDR3 loop: CASRIGTGVRETQYF. The CDR3 nucleotides read TGTGCCAGCAGAATAGGGACAGGGGTAAGGGAGACCCAGTACTTC.

The chain carries TRBV2 and TRBJ2-5, with D hard to call. Germline V gene data show CDR1 as SNHLY and CDR2 as FYNNEI. The CDR3 spans 11 residues. V dropped 4 bases and J dropped 2 bases, with 2 bases sitting between them. This CDR3 is CASSAQETQYF. In nucleotides, the CDR3 is TGTGCCAGCAGTGCACAAGAGACCCAGTACTTC.

This clone occurred a few times. The chain recombines TRBV2 with TRBJ2-7; 8 bases match TRBD1. The germline V gene has CDR1 SNHLY and CDR2 FYNNEI. V was clipped by 2 bases and J by 3 bases; unmatched bases: 12. The CDR3 has 17 amino acids. The CDR3 bases are TGTGCCAGCAGTGAAATGCCCGAGGTGACAGGGGTCTACGAGCAGTACTTC. This translates into CASSEMPEVTGVYEQYF.

The table lists this clone with a few counts. DNA for the CDR3: TGTGCCAGCAGTGAAGCAGCGGGGGGCTCGGAGACCCAGTACTTC. Translating gives CASSEAAGGSETQYF. The V and J genes are TRBV6-1 and TRBJ2-5; 9 bases are a match to TRBD2. The CDR3 has 15 residues. V trimming: 0 bases; J trimming: 5 bases; junction bases outside the gene matches: 4. Germline V gives CDR1 MNHNS, CDR2 SASEGT.

This chain links TRBV30 with TRBJ2-1; 10 bases fit TRBD2. V lost 0 bases to trimming and J lost 6 bases; unmatched junction nucleotides: 5. The germline CDR1 and CDR2 sequences are GTSNPN and SVGIG (reference sequence). The CDR3 loop spans 15 amino acids. This chain's CDR3 is CAWSVGLAVINEQFF. The DNA of the CDR3 is TGTGCCTGGAGTGTTGGACTAGCGGTGATCAATGAGCAGTTCTTC.

The chain employs TRBV5-8 and TRBJ2-1; TRBD1 agrees at 9 bases. The V and J ends lost 0 bases and 10 bases, in that order; junction bases with no gene match: 11. The germline V gene encodes CDR1 SGHTS and CDR2 YDEGEE. This CDR3 is 16 amino acids long. CDR3 coding DNA: TGTGCCAGCAGCTTGGCGCCGGGACAGGGTCGATACGAGCAGTTCTTC. Its translation: CASSLAPGQGRYEQFF.

The CDR3: CASRDRGLQETQYF. The CDR3 nucleotides read TGTGCCAGCCGGGACAGGGGATTACAAGAGACCCAGTACTTC. The gene calls are TRBV2 and TRBJ2-5; 10 positions match TRBD1. The V gene end was trimmed by 8 bases and the J gene end by 2 bases; junction bases not matched to a gene: 5. The CDR3 contains 14 residues. Germline lookup yields CDR1 SNHLY and CDR2 FYNNEI.

This sequence joins TRBV10-3 and TRBJ2-7, with TRBD2 as a possible D gene (5 bases). Germline assignment: CDR1 ENHRY and CDR2 SYGVKD. The V and J ends lost 6 bases and 5 bases respectively, with 8 bases between them. The CDR3 runs 11 residues. This chain's CDR3 is CAISTGNEQYF. The CDR3 bases are TGTGCCATCAGCACCGGGAACGAGCAGTACTTC.

The sample holds one count of this clone. V and J are TRBV9 and TRBJ1-3; the match to TRBD1 covers 7 bases. CDR1 is SGDLS, CDR2 YYNGEE, per germline. The CDR3 totals 15 residues. Losses at the gene ends were 5 bases for V and 2 bases for J; bases not matched to a gene: 7. The CDR3 loop reads CASSASGGPGNTIYF. CDR3 nucleotide sequence: TGTGCCAGCAGTGCCTCAGGGGGACCTGGAAACACCATATATTTT.

The rearrangement links TRBV16 to TRBJ1-4; D call uncertain. Germline lookup yields CDR1 KGHSY and CDR2 FQNENV. V shed 1 base and J shed 5 bases, with 17 bases lying between them. This CDR3 contains 17 residues. This CDR3 reads CASSQYLPQIENEKLFF. The CDR3 DNA follows: TGTGCCAGCAGCCAATATCTCCCACAGATCGAAAATGAAAAACTGTTTTTT.

This clone has a handful of counts. The chain links TRBV6-6 to TRBJ1-1, with 7 positions matching TRBD1. CDR1 is MNHNY and CDR2 is SVGAGI in the germline V gene (reference sequence). The CDR3 has 14 residues. V was clipped by 4 bases and J by 4 bases; unmatched bases: 6. The CDR3 protein is CASSSPAGGTEAFF. The CDR3 coding sequence is TGTGCCAGCAGTTCCCCGGCAGGGGGCACTGAAGCTTTCTTT.

A single count supports this clone. This chain uses TRBV12-5 with TRBJ2-1; 8 nucleotides align to TRBD2. The CDR3 runs 14 residues. CDR1 and CDR2 from the germline V gene are LGHNT and FRNRAP. V gave up 11 bases and J gave up 5 bases; unmatched junction bases: 11. CDR3 bases: TGTGCTTCCGGGGGAGAAGCGGGGGACAATGAGCAGTTCTTC. This codes for CASGGEAGDNEQFF.

This rearrangement joins TRBV4-2 to TRBJ2-1; TRBD2 matches 7 bases. Germline CDR1 LGHNA, CDR2 YNFKEQ. The J segment lost 0 bases and the V segment lost 1 base, leaving 3 bases of the junction unmatched. This CDR3 region has 16 residues. The CDR3 loop reads CASSQGDYISYNEQFF. The CDR3 bases are TGTGCCAGCAGCCAAGGGGACTACATCTCCTACAATGAGCAGTTCTTC.

This chain joins TRBV6-1 and TRBJ2-7; D is perhaps TRBD1 (5 bases). This CDR3 region has 15 residues. The germline CDR1 and CDR2 sequences are MNHNS and SASEGT. The V end was cut by 0 bases, the J end by 7 bases, with 16 bases between. The chain's CDR3 is CASSEAGRTPREQYF. DNA of the CDR3: TGTGCCAGCAGTGAAGCGGGGCGGACCCCGCGGGAGCAGTACTTC.

V usage is TRBV27 and J usage is TRBJ2-3; TRBD2 might be the D (6 bases). CDR1 is MNHEY and CDR2 is SMNVEV in the germline V gene (reference sequence). The CDR3 spans 20 residues. Between the trimmed V and J ends, which lost 0 bases and 2 bases, there was a span of 24 bases. Here the CDR3 DNA reads TGTGCCAGCAGTTTATCGGGGAGCGGGTACTTTGGGCCTGCCACAGATACGCAGTATTTT. This translates into CASSLSGSGYFGPATDTQYF.

The chain links TRBV4-2 to TRBJ2-5; 9 nucleotides match TRBD2. J lost 3 bases, V lost 4 bases, and 18 bases had no gene match. Germline assignment: CDR1 LGHNA and CDR2 YNFKEQ. The CDR3 extends over 19 amino acids. The CDR3 is CASSPGNLGRGGREETQYF. The DNA of the CDR3 is TGTGCCAGCAGCCCCGGTAACTTGGGGCGGGGGGGCCGGGAAGAGACCCAGTACTTC.

As to this clone: One end of the junction is discordant with germline, which a read error may explain. The chain has TRBV10-3 and TRBJ2-4; TRBD1 aligns across 8 bases. Germline V gene lookup returns CDR1 ENHRY and CDR2 SYGVKD. The CDR3 is 15 residues long. CDR3 region: CAISESSQGENSQYF. CDR3 bases: TGTGCCATCAGTGAGTCGTCACAGGGGGAGAACAGTCAGTACTTC.